These T cell receptor beta chains were read from a single sample in a study of blood T cells in healthy people across ages. Each CDR3 protein gets one entry after TCRdb re-called the 5' RACE reads with MiXCR. The profile shows 550,000 to 750,000 distinct CDR3 sequences, 20% to 25% of them singletons. The sample was blood. The source is an older man in good health. Each CDR3 is given with its conserved first and last residue. Each record gives: clone size, D gene, J gene, V gene, CDR3 protein, CDR3 DNA. The D gene is left open where the match is weak. Size is stated for part of the rows, as once, few or many counts, or as a class when the clone is expanded.

few . TRBJ1-3 TRBV20-1 CSARKETAGNTIYF TGCAGTGCTAGGAAAGAGACAGCCGGAAACACCATATATTTT
few . TRBJ2-3 TRBV20-1 CSARDHLTDTQYF TGCAGTGCTAGAGACCATCTGACAGATACGCAGTATTTT
few TRBD2 TRBJ2-7 TRBV7-2 CASSLKEFLAGTHYEQYF TGTGCCAGCAGCCTAAAGGAGTTCCTAGCGGGGACACACTACGAGCAGTACTTC
few . TRBJ2-1 TRBV12-3/TRBV12-4 CASRGDSYNEQFF TGTGCCAGCAGGGGGGACTCCTACAATGAGCAGTTCTTC
. TRBD1 TRBJ2-2 TRBV18 CASSPGQLANTGELFF TGTGCCAGCTCACCGGGACAGCTTGCGAACACCGGGGAGCTGTTTTTT
few TRBD1 TRBJ2-7 TRBV4-2 CASSLGQGESYEQYF TGTGCCAGCAGCCTTGGACAGGGAGAATCCTACGAGCAGTACTTC
. TRBD2 TRBJ2-3 TRBV6-2/TRBV6-3 CASSYVPAGGDTQYF TGTGCCAGCAGTTACGTGCCAGCGGGAGGAGATACGCAGTATTTT
many TRBD2 TRBJ2-3 TRBV20-1 CSASRSSGGSTDTQYF TGCAGTGCTAGTCGCTCTAGCGGGGGAAGCACAGATACGCAGTATTTT
once . TRBJ2-5 TRBV2 CASSVPGEETQYF TGTGCCAGCAGTGTACCGGGGGAGGAGACCCAGTACTTC
. . TRBJ1-2 TRBV29-1 CSAYPGYTF TGCAGCGCCTATCCGGGCTACACCTTC
. . TRBJ1-5 TRBV28 CASRGTGNQPQHF TGTGCCAGCAGGGGAACGGGCAATCAGCCCCAGCATTTT
. TRBD1 TRBJ1-4 TRBV5-1 CASSLQGTGATNEKLFF TGCGCCAGCAGCTTACAAGGGACAGGGGCAACTAATGAAAAACTGTTTTTT
. . TRBJ2-3 TRBV3-1 CASSQGPEVATGTQYF TGTGCCAGCAGCCAAGGTCCCGAAGTGGCCACAGGTACGCAGTATTTT
. . TRBJ2-1 TRBV11-2 CASRGGISEQFF TGTGCCAGCAGGGGTGGAATAAGTGAGCAGTTCTTC
few TRBD2 TRBJ2-3 TRBV20-1 CSARGRTSGRTDTQYF TGCAGTGCTAGAGGGCGGACTAGCGGGAGGACAGATACGCAGTATTTT
few . TRBJ2-1 TRBV7-6 CASSHNGNEQFF TGTGCCAGCAGCCATAACGGCAATGAGCAGTTCTTC
. . TRBJ2-3 TRBV28 CASSLSGVYSTDTQYF TGTGCCAGCAGTTTATCAGGCGTCTATAGCACGGATACGCAGTATTTT
. TRBD2 TRBJ2-7 TRBV29-1 CSVVGLAGVEQYF TGCAGCGTTGTTGGGCTAGCGGGAGTCGAGCAGTACTTC
few TRBD2 TRBJ2-3 TRBV20-1 CSVRLAGVVADTQYF TGCAGTGTCAGACTAGCGGGAGTAGTCGCAGATACGCAGTATTTT
many . TRBJ2-1 TRBV20-1 CSATPGTSPYNEQFF TGCAGTGCTACGCCGGGAACAAGTCCATACAATGAGCAGTTCTTC
few . TRBJ1-2 TRBV9 CASSVGPGSNYGYTF TGTGCCAGCAGCGTAGGTCCCGGCAGTAACTATGGCTACACCTTC
many . TRBJ2-4 TRBV21-1 CASSLKSQGRKNIQYF TGTGCCAGCAGCCTAAAGTCCCAGGGAAGAAAAAACATTCAGTACTTC
few TRBD1 TRBJ1-5 TRBV6-2/TRBV6-3 CASSGQGVNQPQHF TGTGCCAGCTCAGGACAGGGGGTCAATCAGCCCCAGCATTTT
few TRBD1 TRBJ1-1 TRBV2 CASRGTGDHTEAFF TGTGCCAGCAGGGGGACAGGGGACCACACTGAAGCTTTCTTT
. . TRBJ1-1 TRBV29-1 CSVEGLAGKFTEAFF TGCAGCGTTGAAGGACTGGCAGGAAAATTCACTGAAGCTTTCTTT
. TRBD1 TRBJ1-6 TRBV10-3 CAISESNRGNSPLHF TGTGCCATCAGTGAGTCAAACAGGGGTAATTCACCCCTCCACTTT
few . TRBJ1-1 TRBV12-3/TRBV12-4 CASIKISFPTPEAFF TGTGCCAGCATCAAGATAAGCTTCCCGACCCCTGAAGCTTTCTTT
. . TRBJ2-7 TRBV20-1 CSALTGSSYEQYF TGCAGTGCTCTAACGGGGAGCTCCTACGAGCAGTACTTC
. TRBD2 TRBJ2-1 TRBV20-1 CSARDHASGRNEQFF TGCAGTGCTAGAGATCACGCTAGCGGGCGCAATGAGCAGTTCTTC
few . TRBJ2-3 TRBV28 CASSFPGAATDTQYF TGTGCCAGCAGTTTCCCAGGTGCCGCCACAGATACGCAGTATTTT
few . TRBJ2-3 TRBV5-5 CASSLAPKETQYF TGTGCCAGCAGCTTGGCTCCTAAAGAGACCCAGTACTTT
many . TRBJ2-5 TRBV6-6 CASSKGWGETQYF TGTGCCAGCAGTAAAGGATGGGGGGAGACCCAGTACTTC
few . TRBJ1-4 TRBV7-3 CASSLGPEDEKLFF TGTGCCAGCAGCTTAGGGCCTGAGGATGAAAAACTGTTTTTT
few . TRBJ2-7 TRBV4-3 CASSQEVSGTHSSYEQYF TGCGCCAGCAGCCAAGAGGTATCCGGGACTCACAGCTCCTACGAGCAGTACTTC
few TRBD2 TRBJ2-7 TRBV4-1 CASSQGGLAASEQYF TGCGCCAGCAGTCAAGGTGGTCTAGCGGCCTCCGAGCAGTACTTC
once . TRBJ1-2 TRBV5-1 CASSSPGGNYGYTF TGCGCCAGCAGTTCCCCGGGGGGGAACTATGGCTACACCTTC
. TRBD1 TRBJ1-6 TRBV7-9 CASSNTGTGPNSPLHF TGTGCCAGCAGCAATACCGGGACAGGGCCGAATTCACCCCTCCACTTT
. TRBD2 TRBJ2-5 TRBV6-1 CASSDRPDSTAGQYF TGTGCCAGCAGTGACAGGCCTGACTCGACAGCGGGGCAGTACTTC
. . TRBJ1-5 TRBV6-5 CASSYQGSQPQHF TGTGCCAGCAGTTATCAGGGTAGTCAGCCCCAGCATTTT
. TRBD1 TRBJ1-6 TRBV6-2/TRBV6-3 CASRDREDSPLHF TGTGCCAGCCGGGACAGAGAGGATTCACCCCTCCACTTT
. . TRBJ2-3 TRBV5-5 CASSLAGMSKVTGTFTDTQYF TGTGCCAGCAGCTTGGCAGGAATGTCGAAAGTAACAGGGACCTTCACAGATACGCAGTATTTT
few TRBD1 TRBJ1-2 TRBV27 CASSPTGADGYTF TGTGCCAGCAGTCCCACAGGGGCCGATGGCTACACCTTC
. . TRBJ2-1 TRBV4-3 CASSQDLHEQFF TGCGCCAGCAGCCAAGATCTCCATGAGCAGTTCTTC
. TRBD1 TRBJ2-2 TRBV5-4 CASGTGPNTGELFF TGTGCCAGCGGGACAGGACCGAACACCGGGGAGCTGTTTTTT
. TRBD1 TRBJ2-5 TRBV5-1 CASAGTGYAETQYF TGCGCCAGCGCCGGGACAGGGTACGCAGAGACCCAGTACTTC
once TRBD2 TRBJ2-7 TRBV20-1 CSAKTSGLLAYEQYF TGCAGTGCTAAGACTAGCGGGTTGTTGGCCTACGAGCAGTACTTC
. . TRBJ2-5 TRBV3-1 CASSQWSDQETQYF TGTGCCAGCAGCCAGTGGTCGGACCAAGAGACCCAGTACTTC
. . TRBJ1-4 TRBV2 CATGRDQGEKLFF TGTGCCACCGGCCGGGACCAGGGTGAAAAACTGTTTTTT
. TRBD2 TRBJ2-1 TRBV25-1 CASSELAGGPYEQFF TGTGCCAGCAGTGAGCTAGCGGGAGGGCCCTATGAGCAGTTCTTC
. . TRBJ2-7 TRBV20-1 CSAREFGAYGEQYF TGCAGTGCTAGAGAATTTGGGGCGTACGGAGAGCAGTACTTC
few TRBD1 TRBJ2-2 TRBV5-5 CASSLKNQGAGDTGELFF TGTGCCAGCAGCTTGAAAAACCAGGGGGCCGGAGACACCGGGGAGCTGTTTTTT
. TRBD2 TRBJ2-3 TRBV28 CASSPIAGASADTQYF TGTGCCAGCAGCCCGATAGCGGGAGCCTCGGCAGATACGCAGTATTTT
many TRBD2 TRBJ2-7 TRBV27 CASSSRWASGSRSYEQYF TGTGCCAGCAGTTCGCGCTGGGCTAGCGGGAGTCGCTCCTACGAGCAGTACTTC
. TRBD1 TRBJ2-3 TRBV20-1 CSVLQGTATDTQYF TGCAGTGTTCTACAGGGGACCGCCACAGATACGCAGTATTTT
. . TRBJ2-3 TRBV2 CARETSATDTQYF TGTGCCAGGGAAACCAGCGCCACAGATACGCAGTATTTT
. . TRBJ2-7 TRBV20-1 CSARRDTFSYEQYF TGCAGTGCTCGCCGAGACACCTTCTCCTACGAGCAGTACTTC
few TRBD1 TRBJ1-4 TRBV5-5 CASSSRTGRNEKLFF TGTGCCAGCAGCTCACGGACAGGTCGTAATGAAAAACTGTTTTTT
few TRBD2 TRBJ2-1 TRBV10-3 CAISIPSGSNDEQFF TGTGCCATCAGTATCCCTAGCGGGAGTAACGATGAGCAGTTCTTC
. . TRBJ2-7 TRBV7-2 CASSLEGGLEQYF TGTGCCAGCAGCTTAGAAGGAGGGCTCGAGCAGTACTTC
few . TRBJ2-5 TRBV5-1 CASSLAAQDQETQYF TGCGCCAGCAGCTTGGCCGCACAGGATCAAGAGACCCAGTACTTC